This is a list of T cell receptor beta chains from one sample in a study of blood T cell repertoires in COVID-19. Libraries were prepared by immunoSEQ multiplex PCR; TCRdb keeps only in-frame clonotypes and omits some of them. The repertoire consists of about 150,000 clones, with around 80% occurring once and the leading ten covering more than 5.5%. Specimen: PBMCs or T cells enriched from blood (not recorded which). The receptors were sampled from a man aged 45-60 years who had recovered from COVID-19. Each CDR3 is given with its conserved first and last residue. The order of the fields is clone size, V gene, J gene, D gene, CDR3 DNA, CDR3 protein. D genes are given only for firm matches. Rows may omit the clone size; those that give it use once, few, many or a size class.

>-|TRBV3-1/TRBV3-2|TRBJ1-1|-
TGTGCCAGCAGCCAAGGGGCAGAAGCTTTCTTT
CASSQGAEAFF
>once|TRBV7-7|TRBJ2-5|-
TGTGCTAGCAGCTTAGGCAGGCTCGAGACCCAGTACTTC
CASSLGRLETQYF
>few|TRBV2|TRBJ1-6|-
TGTGCCAGCAGTGAATTTCTGACAGTAAATAATTCACCCCTCCACTTT
CASSEFLTVNNSPLHF
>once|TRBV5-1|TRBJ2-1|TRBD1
TGCGCCAGCAGCGCCGGGACAGAATACAATGAGCAGTTCTTC
CASSAGTEYNEQFF
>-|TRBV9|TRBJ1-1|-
TGTGCCAGCAGCGTAGTTGTAGGGGACACTGAAGCTTTCTTT
CASSVVVGDTEAFF
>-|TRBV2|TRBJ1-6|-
TGTGCCAGCAGTGAAACAGGGAATAATTCACCCCTCCACTTT
CASSETGNNSPLHF
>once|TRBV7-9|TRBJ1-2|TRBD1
TGTGCCAGCAGCTCTTACGCGGGACAGGGAGAGAATGGCTACACCTTC
CASSSYAGQGENGYTF
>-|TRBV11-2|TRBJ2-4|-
TGTGCCAGCAGCCCGGGGACATATGTCAACATTCAGTACTTC
CASSPGTYVNIQYF
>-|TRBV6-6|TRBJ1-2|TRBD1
TGTGCCAGCAGTTACTCCCGACAGGGGACCTATGGCTACACCTTC
CASSYSRQGTYGYTF
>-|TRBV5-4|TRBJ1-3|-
TGTGCCAGCAGCGTGGACAGTCCGGGAAACACCATATATTTT
CASSVDSPGNTIYF
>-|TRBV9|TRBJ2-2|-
TGTGCCAGCAGCGTAGCGCCAGCGAACACCGGGGAGCTGTTTTTT
CASSVAPANTGELFF
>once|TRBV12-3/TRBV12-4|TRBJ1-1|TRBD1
TGTGCCAGCAAGACAGGGCCTAACACTGAAGCTTTCTTT
CASKTGPNTEAFF
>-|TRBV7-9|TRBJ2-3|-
TGTGCCAGCAGCTCTCGCGGCGGCGGGGACACAGATACGCAGTATTTT
CASSSRGGGDTDTQYF
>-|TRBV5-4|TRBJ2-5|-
TGTGCCAGCACCTTTGGGGCCCAAGAGACCCAGTACTTC
CASTFGAQETQYF
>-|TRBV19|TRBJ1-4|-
TGTGCCAGTAGTAGCCAAAGTACAGCTAATGAAAAACTGTTTTTT
CASSSQSTANEKLFF
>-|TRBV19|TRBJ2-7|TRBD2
TGTGCCAGTAGTATAGGAGGAGCGGGGGGCGCGTACGAGCAGTACTTC
CASSIGGAGGAYEQYF
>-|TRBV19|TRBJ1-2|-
TGTGCCAGTAGTATACCGGGGTCAGCTTACTATGGCTACACCTTC
CASSIPGSAYYGYTF
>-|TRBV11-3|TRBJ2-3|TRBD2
TGTGCCAGCAGCTGGACTAGCGGGGGGGCGACAGATACGCAGTATTTT
CASSWTSGGATDTQYF
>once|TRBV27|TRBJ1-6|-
TGTGCCAGCAGTTTCGGACCTCAGGGCAATTCACCCCTCCACTTT
CASSFGPQGNSPLHF
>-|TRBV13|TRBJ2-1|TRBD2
TGTGCCAGCAGCTTAAGCGGGGGGGCCCCTAACAATGAGCAGTTCTTC
CASSLSGGAPNNEQFF
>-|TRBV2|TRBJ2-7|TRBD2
TGTGCCAGCAACCCCCGGCTAGCGGCCTACGAGCAGTACTTC
CASNPRLAAYEQYF
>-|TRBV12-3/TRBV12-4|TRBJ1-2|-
TGTGCCACCCTCGGGGACTTGGGCTATGGCTACACCTTC
CATLGDLGYGYTF
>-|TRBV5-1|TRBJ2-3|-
TGCGCCAGCAGCCTATCCGGGAGCTACACAGATACGCAGTATTTT
CASSLSGSYTDTQYF
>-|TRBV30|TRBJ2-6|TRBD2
TGTGCCTGGAGTAGGAGCGGGGCTGGGGCCAACGTCCTGACTTTC
CAWSRSGAGANVLTF
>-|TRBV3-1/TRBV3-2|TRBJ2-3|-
TGTGCCAGCAGGAATGCTAAAGCAGATACGCAGTATTTT
CASRNAKADTQYF
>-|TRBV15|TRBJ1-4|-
TGTGCCACCAGCAGAGCCCTTGACAGTGAAAAACTGTTTTTT
CATSRALDSEKLFF
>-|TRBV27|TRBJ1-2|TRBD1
TGTGCCAGCAGTTGGGACAGAAACTATGGCTACACCTTC
CASSWDRNYGYTF
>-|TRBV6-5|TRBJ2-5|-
TGTGCCAGCAGGGTGGGGGGGACACTCCAAGAGACCCAGTACTTC
CASRVGGTLQETQYF
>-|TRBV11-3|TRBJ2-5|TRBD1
TGTGCCAGCAGCTTCCGGACAGGGGGGTATGAGACCCAGTACTTC
CASSFRTGGYETQYF
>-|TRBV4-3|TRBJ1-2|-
TGCGCCAGCAGCCAAGATAGTTCAAGCGCAGGGGTGGGTGGCTACACCTTC
CASSQDSSSAGVGGYTF
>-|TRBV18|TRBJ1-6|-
TGTGCCAGCTCACCTCAGGGTCCCCTCTATAATTCACCCCTCCACTTT
CASSPQGPLYNSPLHF
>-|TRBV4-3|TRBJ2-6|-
TGCGCCAGCAGCGTATCTGGGGCCAACGTCCTGACTTTC
CASSVSGANVLTF
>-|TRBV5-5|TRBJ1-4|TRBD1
TGTGCCAGCAGCTTACAGGGGTTAGTCGAAAAACTGTTTTTT
CASSLQGLVEKLFF
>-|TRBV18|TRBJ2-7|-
TGTGCCAGCTCACCACAGGGGCCCTCATCCTACGAGCAGTACTTC
CASSPQGPSSYEQYF